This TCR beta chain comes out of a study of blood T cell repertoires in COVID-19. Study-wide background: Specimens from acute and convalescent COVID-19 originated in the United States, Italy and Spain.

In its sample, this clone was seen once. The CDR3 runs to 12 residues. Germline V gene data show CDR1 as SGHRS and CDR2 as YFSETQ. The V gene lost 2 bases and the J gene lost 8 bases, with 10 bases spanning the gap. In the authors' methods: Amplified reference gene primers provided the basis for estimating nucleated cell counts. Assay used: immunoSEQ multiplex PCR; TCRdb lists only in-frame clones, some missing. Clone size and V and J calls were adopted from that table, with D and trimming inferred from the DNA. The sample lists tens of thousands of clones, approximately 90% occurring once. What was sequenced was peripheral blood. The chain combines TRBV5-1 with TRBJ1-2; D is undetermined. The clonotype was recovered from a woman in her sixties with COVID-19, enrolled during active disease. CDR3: CASSLHGAGYTF. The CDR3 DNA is TGCGCCAGCAGCTTACACGGAGCAGGCTACACCTTC.